This T cell receptor (beta chain) was profiled in a study of cytomegalovirus exposure and HLA in healthy donors (dated by TCRdb to the late 2010s). Some background on the complete study: According to a later analysis, the 120 or so validation repertoires were produced on the same platform as the roughly 600 repertoires of the first cohort. The study aimed to test whether cataloging public T cell receptors could reveal signatures of past pathogen exposure. Besides the first cohort of roughly 700 subjects, a separate validation cohort made up of over a hundred different subjects was used. The study combined high-throughput TCR immunosequencing, statistical association of individual TCRs with disease status, and machine learning to predict cytomegalovirus infection status. Points the paper makes about the study in general: The authors suggested that the approach could potentially be extended to other disease states and immunological phenotypes. Of the cluster scores, 90% to 95% were above 0 in a later analysis, which found that TCRs clustered in the first cohort also tended to co-occur in the approximately 110 validation repertoires. Cytomegalovirus status was reported to be diagnosed by the classifier with high specificity and sensitivity in both the original and validation cohorts. The study listed approximately 150 TCR beta chains as associated with cytomegalovirus. While some public TCRs were present in many individuals, most TCR sequences turned up only very rarely across donors. A few of the identified cytomegalovirus-associated TCR beta chains were confirmed in vitro to be specific for cytomegalovirus antigens. A later analysis had no HLA typing for the validation cohort, so co-occurrence there was scored across all 110 or so repertoires.

The donors belonged to the validation cohort of about 110 subjects, which was separate from the approximately 700-subject first cohort. Concerning this clone: What this receptor recognizes is not known. No clone much larger than this one lies a single base away; base qualities are absent.

The method behind the library was the immunoSEQ multiplex PCR assay. The source study handled its data this way. A statistical classification framework was built for diagnosing cytomegalovirus status from the catalog of TCR beta chain sequences. Sourced from immuneACCESS, this table was stored by TCRdb with only in-frame sequences that have V and J called. A share of the clones is absent; for the studies checked, an unresolved V gene accounts for under half, and the remainder has no known explanation. Clonal size and the V and J genes are those of that table, whereas D and trimming came from the DNA. This sample is represented by 85,000 to 95,000 clones; about 96% of them were singletons. The ten largest clones represent roughly 0.8% of the sample. V has 3 bases trimmed and J has 2 bases trimmed; junction bases matching no gene number 1. CDR1 and CDR2 are drawn from the germline V gene (reference sequence): SEHNR, FQNEAQ. The CDR3, from cysteine to phenylalanine, totals 14 residues. Just the 42-base CDR3 DNA is kept, in frame starting at base 1.

The sequence derives from a man between 18 and 29 years old in good health and CMV-seronegative. The chain employs TRBV7-9 and TRBJ2-5; TRBD1 matches 9 bases in the middle. Sequencing input: PBMCs. The DNA is TGTGCCAGCAGCTTTGGGACAGGGCAAGAGACCCAGTACTTC. This sequence encodes CASSFGTGQETQYF.